This T cell receptor (beta chain) was observed in a study of CD8 T cells in ankylosing spondylitis. This clonotype was observed at least ten times. The germline V and J ends were trimmed by 0 bases and 4 bases, with 11 bases remaining between them. The CDR3 totals 15 residues. Germline lookup yields CDR1 SGDLS and CDR2 YYNGEE. Via MiXCR, TCRdb re-called the 5' RACE reads, giving one row per CDR3 protein. The table has tens of thousands of distinct CDR3 sequences, 2.5% seen once; the top ten hold around 7.7%. This TCR came from a female donor with ankylosing spondylitis or in good health (not recorded which). The source material was blood, either unsorted or a sorted T cell fraction (not recorded which). The rearrangement links TRBV9 to TRBJ2-1; the D gene is possibly TRBD1 (7 bases). The CDR3 coding sequence is TGTGCCAGCAGCGTAGACCAGGGGGGATACAATGAGCAGTTCTTC. Its translation is CASSVDQGGYNEQFF. Drawing the rest from reference TRBV9 and TRBJ2-1, the complete variable domain is DSGVTQTPKHLITATGQRVTLRCSPRSGDLSVYWYQQSLDQGLQFLIQYYNGEERAKGNILERFSAQQFPDLHSELNLSSLELGDSALYFCASSVDQGGYNEQFFGPGTRLTVL.